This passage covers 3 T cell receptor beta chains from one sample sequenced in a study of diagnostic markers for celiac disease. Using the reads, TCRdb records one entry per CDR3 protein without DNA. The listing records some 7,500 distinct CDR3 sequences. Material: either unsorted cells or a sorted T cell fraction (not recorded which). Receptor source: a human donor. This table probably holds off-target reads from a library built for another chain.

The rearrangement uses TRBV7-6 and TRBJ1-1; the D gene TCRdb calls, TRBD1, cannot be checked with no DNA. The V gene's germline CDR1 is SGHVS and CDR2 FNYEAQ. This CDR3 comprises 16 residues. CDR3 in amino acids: CASSSQGAGAFTEAFF.

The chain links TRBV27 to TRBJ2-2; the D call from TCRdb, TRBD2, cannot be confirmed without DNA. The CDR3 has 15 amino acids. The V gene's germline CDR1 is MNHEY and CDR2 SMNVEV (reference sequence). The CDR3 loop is CATQIAGDNTGELFF.

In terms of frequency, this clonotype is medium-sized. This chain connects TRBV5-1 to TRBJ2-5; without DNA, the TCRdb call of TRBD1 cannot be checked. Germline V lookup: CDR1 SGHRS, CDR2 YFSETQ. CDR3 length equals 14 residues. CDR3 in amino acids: CASSPGSGLETQYF.